Following are 21 T cell receptor beta chains from one sample sequenced in a study of shared clonotypes between healthy human individuals. Profiled with immunoSEQ multiplex PCR; TCRdb holds only in-frame clones, not every one. The table has about 980,000 clones, 70% to 85% seen once. Sequences were obtained from memory CD4+ T cells sorted from blood. The subset: CD45RA-negative fraction. The receptor set was obtained from a man younger than 35 in good health.

This sequence joins TRBV9 and TRBJ2-4, with D perhaps TRBD1 (6 bases). V was cut by 4 bases and J by 0 bases, with 14 bases left in between. There are 16 residues in the CDR3. Germline V lookup: CDR1 SGDLS, CDR2 YYNGEE. CDR3 region: CASSLVGAEAKNIQYF. CDR3 nucleotides: TGTGCCAGCAGCCTCGTGGGGGCTGAAGCCAAAAACATTCAGTACTTC.

Worth noting for this clone: Just one base apart from a much larger clone, this may be a read error. This same CDR3 is encoded by further DNA sequences in the sample. V is TRBV5-1 and J is TRBJ2-3; D gene uncertain. CDR1 is SGHRS, CDR2 YFSETQ, per germline. V was cut by 0 bases and J by 1 base, with 3 bases left in between. This CDR3 spans 13 amino acids. This chain's CDR3 is CASSLVGTDTQYF. CDR3 coding DNA: TGCGCCAGCAGCTTGGTGGGCACAGATACGCAGTATTTT. The full variable domain, completed using reference TRBV5-1 and TRBJ2-3, is KAGVTQTPRYLIKTRGQQVTLSCSPISGHRSVSWYQQTPGQGLQFLFEYFSETQRNKGNFPGRFSGRQFSNSRSEMNVSTLELGDSALYLCASSLVGTDTQYFGPGTRLTVL.

CDR3 in DNA: TGCGCCAGCAGCCAAGCCTTGGGACAGGGGTGGACTGAAGCTTTCTTT. Protein sequence: CASSQALGQGWTEAFF. The rearrangement uses TRBV4-1 and TRBJ1-1; 10 positions agree with TRBD1. The junction had 7 bases not matched to a gene; V was cut back by 1 base and J by 5 bases. This CDR3 contains 16 residues. Germline V CDR1 and CDR2: MGHRA, YSYEKL.

V usage is TRBV30 and J usage is TRBJ2-1; no clear D. The CDR3 covers 13 residues. Looked up from germline, CDR1 is GTSNPN and CDR2 is SVGIG (reference sequence). The V end was cut by 0 bases, the J end by 15 bases, with 18 bases between. The CDR3 spells CAWSVTWIQKSFF. The CDR3, as DNA: TGTGCCTGGAGTGTAACGTGGATACAAAAGTCGTTCTTC. The full variable domain, in which reference TRBV30 and TRBJ2-1 provide the parts outside the CDR3, is SQTIHQWPATLVQPVGSPLSLECTVEGTSNPNLYWYRQAAGRGLQLLFYSVGIGQISSEVPQNLSASRPQDRQFILSSKKLLLSDSGFYLCAWSVTWIQKSFFGPGTRLTVL.

This clone has more than one count but fewer than ten. The J gene is TRBJ2-5, the V gene TRBV6-5; 9 positions match TRBD2. Per the germline V gene, CDR1 is MNHEY and CDR2 is SVGAGI. This CDR3 has 13 amino acids. V shed 5 bases and J 5 bases; nucleotides not matched to a gene: 3. The CDR3 reads CASSPGLAETQYF. CDR3 bases: TGTGCCAGCAGTCCCGGACTAGCGGAGACCCAGTACTTC.

J is TRBJ1-2 and V is TRBV6-6; 7 nucleotides match TRBD1. V was pared by 2 bases and J by 5 bases, with 8 bases of the junction left unmatched. Germline loops: CDR1 MNHNY, CDR2 SVGAGI (reference sequence). The CDR3 covers 15 residues. This CDR3 is CASSYQGDRLYGYTF. The CDR3 DNA reads TGTGCCAGCAGTTACCAAGGGGACAGACTTTATGGCTACACCTTC.

The rearrangement uses TRBV6-6 and TRBJ2-7, with D unclear. The V and J ends lost 7 bases and 2 bases respectively, with 15 bases between them. The CDR3 sequence is 14 residues long. CDR1 is MNHNY, CDR2 SVGAGI, per germline (reference sequence). CDR3 bases: TGTGCCAGCACCTCGCCTTCGAACCCCTACGAGCAGTACTTC. Protein product: CASTSPSNPYEQYF.

The chain combines TRBV28 with TRBJ2-5, with unresolved D. This CDR3 region has 15 residues. The germline V gene has CDR1 MDHEN and CDR2 SYDVKM. V was clipped by 7 bases and J by 2 bases, with 17 bases between them. CDR3 amino acids: CASTPLLGRQETQYF. In DNA, the CDR3 is TGTGCCAGCACCCCCCTTTTGGGCAGGCAAGAGACCCAGTACTTC.

About this clone itself: Other DNA variants within this sample encode the same CDR3. CDR3 sequence reads: CASSLSTDTQYF. DNA of the CDR3: TGTGCCAGCAGCTTAAGTACAGATACGCAGTATTTT. The V gene is TRBV5-6, the J gene TRBJ2-3; D gene ambiguous. Per germline, CDR1 SGHDT and CDR2 YYEEEE. This CDR3 is 12 amino acids long. V shed 2 bases and J shed 3 bases, with 4 bases lying between them.

The chain links TRBV4-3 to TRBJ2-5, with D tentatively TRBD1 or TRBD2 (6 bases each). The CDR3 has 15 residues. Trimming left V 1 base short and J 5 bases short, with 14 bases between. The germline V gene has CDR1 LGHNA and CDR2 YSLEER. The CDR3 bases are TGCGCCAGCAGCCAAGCCGCTAGGGGGGCCGAGACCCAGTACTTC. This codes for CASSQAARGAETQYF.

The V and J genes are TRBV11-2 and TRBJ2-1; TRBD2 aligns across 7 bases. The ends lost 1 base at V and 6 bases at J; junction bases unmatched: 3. Germline CDR1 and CDR2: SGHAT and FQNNGV. The CDR3 contains 14 residues. In DNA form, the CDR3 reads TGTGCCAGCAGCTTAGCGGGAGGCCGCAATGAGCAGTTCTTC. It is translated as CASSLAGGRNEQFF.

This clone showed up just a few times. The rearrangement joins TRBV5-6 to TRBJ2-7; D may correspond to TRBD1 or TRBD2 (6 bases each). This CDR3 is built from 13 residues. V was cut by 5 bases and J by 5 bases, with 14 bases left in between. CDR1 and CDR2 (germline): SGHDT, YYEEEE. The CDR3 DNA follows: TGTGCCAGCAGACAAACAGGGAGGCACGAGCAGTACTTC. It encodes CASRQTGRHEQYF.

This chain links TRBV5-1 with TRBJ2-2; no reliable D call. The CDR3 has 14 amino acids. The germline CDR1 and CDR2 sequences are SGHRS and YFSETQ. Between the trimmed V and J ends, which lost 3 bases and 8 bases, there was a span of 14 bases. The CDR3, as DNA: TGCGCCAGCAGCTATCGGACCTGGGCGGGGGAGCTGTTTTTT. This gives the protein CASSYRTWAGELFF.

This clone was seen a handful of times. This chain connects TRBV7-3 to TRBJ1-4; a possible D gene is TRBD1 (6 bases). Germline loops: CDR1 SGHTA, CDR2 FQGTGA. The CDR3 has 14 amino acids. V shed 5 bases and J shed 4 bases, with 11 bases lying between them. Written as DNA, the CDR3 is TGTGCCAGCAGCCCCGGACAGAGTAATGAAAAACTGTTTTTT. Translation gives CASSPGQSNEKLFF.

The V call is TRBV6-6, the J call TRBJ2-7; no firm D call. The CDR3 runs 12 residues. Germline CDR1 and CDR2: MNHNY and SVGAGI (reference sequence). Trimming pared 7 bases from V and 6 bases from J, leaving 13 bases between. DNA of the CDR3: TGTGCCAGCAAGGCGGAGTTTGGCGAGCAGTACTTC. It encodes CASKAEFGEQYF.

The rearrangement joins TRBV6-6 to TRBJ2-3, with 7 bases that match TRBD2. Germline V gene sequence: CDR1 MNHNY, CDR2 SVGAGI (reference sequence). The CDR3 covers 16 residues. J gave up 6 bases and V 0 bases, and 9 bases lay outside the gene matches. CDR3 sequence: CASSYSRSGVSDTQYF. In DNA, the CDR3 is TGTGCCAGCAGTTACTCGCGCAGCGGGGTCTCTGATACGCAGTATTTT.

This chain connects TRBV9 to TRBJ2-3; no firm D call. The CDR3 is 14 residues long. CDR1 and CDR2 (germline): SGDLS, YYNGEE. The ends were cut back, 1 base at V and 6 bases at J, with 12 bases in the middle. CDR3 coding DNA: TGTGCCAGCAGCGTAAGTGTCCCGCCGGATACGCAGTATTTT. Its protein is CASSVSVPPDTQYF. The full variable domain, in which reference TRBV9 and TRBJ2-3 provide the parts outside the CDR3, is DSGVTQTPKHLITATGQRVTLRCSPRSGDLSVYWYQQSLDQGLQFLIQYYNGEERAKGNILERFSAQQFPDLHSELNLSSLELGDSALYFCASSVSVPPDTQYFGPGTRLTVL.

J is TRBJ1-4 and V is TRBV30; D gene unclear. The germline V and J ends were trimmed by 4 bases and 8 bases, with 14 bases remaining between them. This CDR3 region has 13 residues. Germline CDR1 is GTSNPN and CDR2 is SVGIG (reference sequence). The CDR3 bases are TGTGCCTGGACCGACCATTCGGGCGAAAAACTGTTTTTT. It translates to CAWTDHSGEKLFF.

J is TRBJ2-3 and V is TRBV7-2; 11 nucleotides line up with TRBD2. V dropped 3 bases and J dropped 5; count of bases not matched to a gene: 13. The CDR3 sequence is 18 residues long. In germline, CDR1 is SGHTA, CDR2 FQGNSA. This CDR3 is CASSFPPVAGGSRDTQYF. The CDR3 DNA reads TGTGCCAGCAGCTTCCCCCCTGTAGCGGGAGGGAGTCGAGATACGCAGTATTTT.

The rearrangement links TRBV11-2 to TRBJ2-4; D may be TRBD2 (5 bases). From germline, CDR1 is SGHAT and CDR2 FQNNGV. With 1 base removed from V and 0 bases from J, the gap between germline ends came to 10 bases. This CDR3 spans 16 amino acids. The CDR3 region is CASSLVPGLAKNIQYF. CDR3 nucleotide sequence: TGTGCCAGCAGCTTAGTGCCAGGACTAGCCAAAAACATTCAGTACTTC.

This chain uses TRBV27 with TRBJ2-3; D possibly uses TRBD1 or TRBD2 (6 bases each). V was pared by 11 bases and J by 2 bases, with 17 bases between. The CDR3 has 14 amino acids. Germline CDR1 MNHEY, CDR2 SMNVEV (reference sequence). In nucleotides, the CDR3 is TGTGCCCTTGGGGGGCGCGGGGACACAGATACGCAGTATTTT. Its translation: CALGGRGDTDTQYF.